These 3 T cell receptor beta chains came from one sample sequenced in a study of CD8+CD57+ T cells in acquired aplastic anemia. Flow cytometry had shown expanded CD8+CD57+ cells in the patients chosen for sequencing. CDR3 and TCR beta VDJ profiling relied on genomic DNA as the template. Each CDR3 protein is one row after TCRdb ran MiXCR on the reads. The sample records under 250,000 distinct CDR3 sequences, more than 55% being singletons. Sequencing input: sorted CD4+, CD8+, or CD8+CD57+ T cells (not recorded which) from PBMCs. The receptors originated from a human donor with aplastic anemia.

In this sample, this clonotype turned up many times. This chain links TRBV19 with TRBJ1-1; D not certain. Per the germline V gene, CDR1 is LNHDA and CDR2 is SQIVND (reference sequence). The CDR3 runs 15 residues. Deletions cut 5 bases from V and 0 bases from J, with 13 bases between. This chain's CDR3 is CASSLAGGLNTEAFF. For the CDR3, the DNA is TGTGCCAGTAGTCTGGCAGGTGGTTTGAACACTGAAGCTTTCTTT.

This clonotype was counted ten times or more. The V and J genes are TRBV30 and TRBJ1-2; no definite D call. V was shortened by 0 bases and J by 2 bases, with 4 bases between the two germline ends. The CDR3 covers 12 residues. Germline CDR1 and CDR2: GTSNPN and SVGIG (reference sequence). The CDR3 coding sequence is TGTGCCTGGAGTGTAGACAACTATGGCTACACCTTC. It yields the protein CAWSVDNYGYTF. The full variable domain, with the rest looked up from reference TRBV30 and TRBJ1-2, is SQTIHQWPATLVQPVGSPLSLECTVEGTSNPNLYWYRQAAGRGLQLLFYSVGIGQISSEVPQNLSASRPQDRQFILSSKKLLLSDSGFYLCAWSVDNYGYTFGSGTRLTVV.

A remark on this clonotype: A much larger clone lies one base from this, so it may be a read error. V and J are TRBV11-2 and TRBJ2-3; D is uncertain. Germline-derived CDR1 and CDR2 are SGHAT and FQNNGV. CDR3 length equals 13 residues. Trimming removed 8 bases at V and 1 base at J, with 10 bases between. This CDR3 reads CASEAFGTDTQYF. The CDR3 coding sequence is TGTGCCAGCGAAGCCTTCGGCACAGATACGCAGTATTTT.